A selection of T cell receptor beta chains follows, all from one sample in a study of T cell repertoires in aging, cancer and after chemotherapy. MiXCR, applied by TCRdb to the multiplex PCR reads, yields one record per CDR3 protein. The data contain a few thousand distinct CDR3 sequences, about 44% of them singletons. The material sequenced was blood. These receptor sequences come from a human donor with a solid tumor. The CDR3 runs from the conserved cysteine through the conserved F or W. D genes are given only for firm matches. Clone size is stated in some rows and not others, as once, few, many or a class when expanded.

j_call,clone_size,v_call,d_call,cdr3_aa,cdr3_nt
TRBJ2-2,few,TRBV30,.,CAWSRGASDSGELFF,TGTGCCTGGAGTCGAGGGGCCTCCGACTCCGGGGAGCTGTTTTTT
TRBJ2-7,once,TRBV29-1,TRBD2,CSVEGTSGRLEGSYEQYF,TGCAGCGTTGAAGGGACTAGCGGGAGGCTCGAGGGGTCCTACGAGCAGTACTTC
TRBJ2-7,.,TRBV30,TRBD2,CAWREGLAIYEQYF,TGTGCCTGGAGGGAGGGACTAGCGATATACGAGCAGTACTTC
TRBJ2-1,.,TRBV7-2,.,CASSLGQASYNEQFF,TGTGCCAGCAGCTTAGGACAGGCTTCCTACAATGAGCAGTTCTTC
TRBJ1-2,.,TRBV27,.,CASSWAPGTDGYTF,TGTGCCAGCAGTTGGGCCCCCGGGACGGATGGCTACACCTTC
TRBJ2-3,.,TRBV6-5,TRBD2,CALTTSQDTDTQYF,TGTGCCTTGACGACTAGCCAAGACACAGATACGCAGTATTTT
TRBJ2-6,.,TRBV6-2/TRBV6-3,.,CASCNSGANVLTF,TGTGCCAGCTGTAACTCTGGGGCCAACGTCCTGACTTTC
TRBJ1-1,.,TRBV10-3,.,CAISEARGRTEAFF,TGTGCCATCAGTGAGGCCCGGGGGCGGACTGAAGCTTTCTTT
TRBJ1-3,few,TRBV7-6,.,CAIRTVTSGNTIYF,TGTGCCATCCGGACAGTAACCTCTGGAAACACCATATATTTT
TRBJ1-1,.,TRBV30,.,CAWSVAMGAAEAFF,TGTGCCTGGAGTGTAGCTATGGGGGCGGCTGAAGCTTTCTTT
TRBJ2-7,few,TRBV19,.,CASSRAGQGLGEQYF,TGTGCCAGTAGTCGGGCGGGGCAAGGTTTGGGCGAGCAGTACTTC
TRBJ2-7,.,TRBV13,TRBD1,CASSSPGQGASYEQYF,TGTGCCAGCAGCTCCCCTGGGCAGGGGGCCTCCTACGAGCAGTACTTC